This T cell receptor beta chain came from a study of cytomegalovirus exposure and HLA in healthy donors. Study conclusions and caveats: Most of the TCR beta V segments (in an earlier analysis) were productive either about 87% or about 30% of the time. V- and J-gene trimming in TCR beta was tied to a missense DCLRE1C variant by an analysis performed later.

As for this clone: Its antigen is undetermined.

The donors gave bone marrow, and they were healthy. This CDR3 region has 13 residues. Trimming removed 10 bases from V and 11 bases from J, with 23 bases in between. Germline loops: CDR1 SNHLY, CDR2 FYNNEI. The study ran its PCR with 60 Vbeta and 13 Jbeta primers. Per the original methods: It was a later analysis that counted tens of millions of unique TCR beta chains, of which some 9.9 million were shared. TCRdb's copy holds only in-frame clones and misses some; the assay was immunoSEQ multiplex PCR. That table supplies the V and J calls and clone size; D and trimming were determined from the DNA. The sample carries tens of thousands of clones, 78% recorded once.

The chain has TRBV2 and TRBJ1-1, with a tentative D call TRBD1 (6 bases). The TCR comes from a woman aged 40 to 50 in good health and CMV-seronegative. Sample: PBMCs. In DNA form, the CDR3 reads TGTGCCAACAGGGTGGCAGGGGCCATCGAGGCTTTCTTT. The encoded protein is CANRVAGAIEAFF.